The 13 T cell receptor beta chains below all came from one sample that was sequenced in a study of cytotoxic CD8 clonotypes in ibrutinib-treated CLL. Libraries were prepared by immunoSEQ multiplex PCR; TCRdb keeps only in-frame clonotypes and omits some of them. Altogether more than 300,000 clones are present, about 80% being singletons, with the ten largest covering about 6.3%. The material was PBMCs, obtained before ibrutinib treatment. These receptors were collected from a human donor with chronic lymphocytic leukemia.

V gene TRBV7-6 combines with J gene TRBJ2-1; no firm D call. The V and J ends lost 7 bases and 4 bases respectively, with 29 bases between them. The germline CDR1 and CDR2 sequences are SGHVS and FNYEAQ. The CDR3 is made up of 19 amino acids. CDR3 in DNA: TGTGCCAGCATATTGAGACGAACAGAATCAATCCGCCTATACAATGAGCAGTTCTTC. It yields the protein CASILRRTESIRLYNEQFF.

The chain couples TRBV28 to TRBJ2-2; D may be TRBD2 (6 bases). The CDR3 has 15 residues. Germline CDR1 reads MDHEN; CDR2 reads SYDVKM. V lost 2 bases to trimming and J lost 8 bases, with 15 bases between them. For the CDR3, the DNA is TGTGCCAGCAGTTTACCTGGGACTTCTGCGGGGGAGCTGTTTTTT. Protein product: CASSLPGTSAGELFF. The full variable domain, its missing parts supplied by reference TRBV28 and TRBJ2-2, is DVKVTQSSRYLVKRTGEKVFLECVQDMDHENMFWYRQDPGLGLRLIYFSYDVKMKEKGDIPEGYSVSREKKERFSLILESASTNQTSMYLCASSLPGTSAGELFFGEGSRLTVL.

CDR3 residues: CASSQLAGGRETQYF. DNA of the CDR3: TGCGCCAGCAGCCAACTAGCGGGAGGTCGGGAGACCCAGTACTTC. The V call is TRBV4-1, the J call TRBJ2-5, with TRBD2 matching 11 bases. The CDR3 loop spans 15 amino acids. Germline V lookup: CDR1 MGHRA, CDR2 YSYEKL. V dropped 2 bases and J dropped 5; count of bases not matched to a gene: 4.

The genes are TRBV18 and TRBJ1-4; 7 bases are a match to TRBD1. The CDR3 runs 15 residues. V shed 3 bases, J shed 4 bases, and the junction held 5 bases outside the gene matches. The germline V gene has CDR1 KGHSH and CDR2 LQKENI. The chain's CDR3 is CASSPPGTVNEKLFF. In DNA form, the CDR3 reads TGTGCCAGCTCACCTCCTGGGACAGTTAATGAAAAACTGTTTTTT.

The chain employs TRBV11-3 and TRBJ1-1; no reliable D call. Trimming cost V 2 bases and J 1 base, with 5 bases left between them. The germline gives CDR1 SGHNT, CDR2 YENEEA. The CDR3 spans 13 residues. The CDR3 nucleotides are TGTGCCAGCAGCTTACTCAAGAACACTGAAGCTTTCTTT. It yields the protein CASSLLKNTEAFF. The variable domain in full, completed from reference TRBV11-3 and TRBJ1-1, reads EAGVVQSPRYKIIEKKQPVAFWCNPISGHNTLYWYLQNLGQGPELLIRYENEEAVDDSQLPKDRFSAERLKGVDSTLKIQPAELGDSAVYLCASSLLKNTEAFFGQGTRLTVV.

The chain joins TRBV5-4 to TRBJ1-4, with D perhaps matching TRBD1 (5 bases). Germline CDR1 and CDR2: SGHNT and YYREEE (reference sequence). The CDR3 length is 13 residues. V dropped 3 bases and J dropped 7 bases, with 10 bases sitting between them. Written as DNA, the CDR3 is TGTGCCAGCAGCTCCCCACAGGTTGAAAAACTGTTTTTT. Its protein is CASSSPQVEKLFF.

V is TRBV4-3 and J is TRBJ2-2, with D unresolved. V was trimmed by 6 bases and J by 0 bases, leaving 11 bases between them. Germline V gives CDR1 LGHNA, CDR2 YSLEER. The CDR3 spans 15 residues. The CDR3: CASSPVGANTGELFF. The CDR3 DNA sequence: TGCGCCAGCAGTCCCGTTGGGGCGAACACCGGGGAGCTGTTTTTT.

In the case of this clone: One junction end does not reproduce the germline sequence, and a read error may be involved. The chain recombines TRBV7-9 with TRBJ1-1; TRBD1 matches 7 bases. The germline CDR1 and CDR2 sequences are SEHNR and FQNEAQ (reference sequence). The CDR3 sequence is 15 residues long. CDR3 sequence (DNA): TGCGCCAGCAGCTTAGACAGGGCAGAAGGGACTGAAGCTTTCTTT. Translation gives CASSLDRAEGTEAFF.

CDR3 bases: TGCGCCAGCAGCCAAGTAGCGGGAGCCCAAAATGAGCAGTTCTTC. Amino acids: CASSQVAGAQNEQFF. The rearrangement joins TRBV4-3 to TRBJ2-1, with TRBD2 identical over 9 bases. Germline CDR1 and CDR2: LGHNA and YSLEER. This CDR3 contains 15 residues. J lost 7 bases, V lost 1 base, and 5 bases had no gene match.

The V and J genes are TRBV18 and TRBJ1-1, with a tentative D call TRBD1 (6 bases). Trimming removed 3 bases from V and 3 bases from J, with 11 bases in between. The CDR3 totals 14 residues. Germline loops: CDR1 KGHSH, CDR2 LQKENI. CDR3: CASSPSGADTEAFF. As DNA, the CDR3 is TGTGCCAGCTCACCGTCAGGGGCCGACACTGAAGCTTTCTTT.

The chain carries TRBV5-4 and TRBJ2-7; no clear D. CDR3 size: 16 residues. Germline V gene lookup returns CDR1 SGHNT and CDR2 YYREEE (reference sequence). With 6 bases removed from V and 0 bases from J, the gap between germline ends came to 19 bases. The CDR3 DNA reads TGTGCCAGCAAGCTTGGTGGAGACACAACCTCCTACGAGCAGTACTTC. Translating gives CASKLGGDTTSYEQYF.

The J gene is TRBJ2-2, the V gene TRBV9; D is ambiguous. The V end was cut by 3 bases, the J end by 7 bases, with 16 bases between. The CDR3 runs 15 residues. Germline V gene data show CDR1 as SGDLS and CDR2 as YYNGEE. This CDR3 is CASSAGAVWGGELFF. The CDR3 bases are TGTGCCAGCAGCGCCGGCGCTGTTTGGGGCGGGGAGCTGTTTTTT.

The genes are TRBV7-2 and TRBJ2-1; D uncertain. V was clipped by 5 bases and J by 2 bases, with 7 bases between them. The CDR3 totals 13 residues. In germline, CDR1 is SGHTA, CDR2 FQGNSA. The CDR3 DNA reads as TGTGCCAGCAGCCCGAGTCCCTACAATGAGCAGTTCTTC. Translating it yields CASSPSPYNEQFF. Combining the CDR3 with reference TRBV7-2 and TRBJ2-1 gives the whole variable domain GAGVSQSPSNKVTEKGKDVELRCDPISGHTALYWYRQSLGQGLEFLIYFQGNSAPDKSGLPSDRFSAERTGGSVSTLTIQRTQQEDSAVYLCASSPSPYNEQFFGPGTRLTVL.